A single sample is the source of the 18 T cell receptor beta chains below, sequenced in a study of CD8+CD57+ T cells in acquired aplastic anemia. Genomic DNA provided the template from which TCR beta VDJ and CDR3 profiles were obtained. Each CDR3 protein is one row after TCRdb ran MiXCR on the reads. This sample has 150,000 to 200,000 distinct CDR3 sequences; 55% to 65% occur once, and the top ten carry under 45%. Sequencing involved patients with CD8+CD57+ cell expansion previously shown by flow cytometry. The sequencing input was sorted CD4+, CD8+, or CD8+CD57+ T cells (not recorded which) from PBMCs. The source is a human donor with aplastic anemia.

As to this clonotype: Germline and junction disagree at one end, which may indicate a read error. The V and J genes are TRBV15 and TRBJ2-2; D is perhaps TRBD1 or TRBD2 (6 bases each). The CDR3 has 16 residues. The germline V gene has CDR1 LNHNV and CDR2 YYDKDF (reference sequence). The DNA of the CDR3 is TGTGCCACCAGCAGAGGTGGACAGACGAACACCGGGGGGCTGTTTTTT. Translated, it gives CATSRGGQTNTGGLFF.

The CDR3 is CASIGGRTGRYGYTF. CDR3 nucleotides: TGTGCCAGCATCGGGGGTCGGACAGGGAGGTATGGCTACACCTTC. V is TRBV2 and J is TRBJ1-2; 8 nucleotides align to TRBD1. CDR3 length: 15 amino acids. J gave up 5 bases and V 7 bases, and 12 bases lay outside the gene matches. CDR1 and CDR2 (germline): SNHLY, FYNNEI.

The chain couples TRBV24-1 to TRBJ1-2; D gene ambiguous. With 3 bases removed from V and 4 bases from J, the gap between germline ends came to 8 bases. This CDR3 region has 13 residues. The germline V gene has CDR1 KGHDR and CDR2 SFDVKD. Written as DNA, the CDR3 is TGTGCCACCAGTGATGCCTCAGGCTATGGCTACACCTTC. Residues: CATSDASGYGYTF.

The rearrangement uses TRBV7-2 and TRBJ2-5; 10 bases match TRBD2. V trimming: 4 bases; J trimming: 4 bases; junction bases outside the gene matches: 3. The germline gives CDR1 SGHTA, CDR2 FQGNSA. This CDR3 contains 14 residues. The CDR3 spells CASSYRLAGETQYF. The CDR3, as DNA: TGTGCCAGCAGCTATAGACTAGCGGGAGAGACCCAGTACTTC.

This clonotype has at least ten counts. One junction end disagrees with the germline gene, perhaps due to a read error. This CDR3 is CSVVGQNYSEQFF. In nucleotides, the CDR3 is TGCAGCGTTGTAGGCCAGAATTACAGTGAGCAGTTCTTC. This rearrangement joins TRBV29-1 to TRBJ2-1; D is unresolved. Germline V lookup: CDR1 SQVTM, CDR2 ANQGSEA. This CDR3 comprises 13 residues.

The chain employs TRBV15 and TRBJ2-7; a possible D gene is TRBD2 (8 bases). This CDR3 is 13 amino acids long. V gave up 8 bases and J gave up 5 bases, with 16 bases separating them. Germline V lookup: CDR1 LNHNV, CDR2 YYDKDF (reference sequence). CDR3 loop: CATQPGGGNEQYF. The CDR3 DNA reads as TGTGCCACCCAACCGGGAGGGGGCAACGAGCAGTACTTC.

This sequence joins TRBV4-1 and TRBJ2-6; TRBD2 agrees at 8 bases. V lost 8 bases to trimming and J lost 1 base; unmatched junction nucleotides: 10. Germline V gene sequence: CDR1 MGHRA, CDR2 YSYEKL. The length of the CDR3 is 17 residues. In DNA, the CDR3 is TGCGCCAGCGCGGGTAGCGGGACTCCATCTGGGGCCAACGTCCTGACTTTC. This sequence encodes CASAGSGTPSGANVLTF.

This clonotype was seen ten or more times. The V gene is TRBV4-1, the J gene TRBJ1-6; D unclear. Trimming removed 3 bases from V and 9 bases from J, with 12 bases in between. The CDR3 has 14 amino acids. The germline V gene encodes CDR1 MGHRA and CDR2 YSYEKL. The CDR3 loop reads CASSQALWSSPLHF. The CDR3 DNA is TGCGCCAGCAGCCAGGCCTTGTGGAGTTCACCCCTCCACTTT.

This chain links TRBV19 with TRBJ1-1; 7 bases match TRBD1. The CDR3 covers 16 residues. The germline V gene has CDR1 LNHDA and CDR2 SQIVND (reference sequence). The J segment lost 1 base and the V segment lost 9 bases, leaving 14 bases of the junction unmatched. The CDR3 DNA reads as TGTGCCAGCAGCTTCCGTACCGGGACAGCGAACACTGAAGCTTTCTTT. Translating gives CASSFRTGTANTEAFF.

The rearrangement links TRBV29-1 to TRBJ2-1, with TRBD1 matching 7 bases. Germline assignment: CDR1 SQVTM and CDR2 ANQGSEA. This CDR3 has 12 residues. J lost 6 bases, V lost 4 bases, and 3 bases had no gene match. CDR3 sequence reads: CSVVHRGNEQFF. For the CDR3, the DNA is TGCAGCGTTGTGCACAGGGGCAATGAGCAGTTCTTC.

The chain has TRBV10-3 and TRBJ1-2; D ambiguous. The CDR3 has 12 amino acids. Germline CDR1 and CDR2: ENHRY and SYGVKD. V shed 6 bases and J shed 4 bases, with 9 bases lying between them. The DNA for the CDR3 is TGTGCCATCAGACCCTCGGGCTATGGCTACACCTTC. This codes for CAIRPSGYGYTF.

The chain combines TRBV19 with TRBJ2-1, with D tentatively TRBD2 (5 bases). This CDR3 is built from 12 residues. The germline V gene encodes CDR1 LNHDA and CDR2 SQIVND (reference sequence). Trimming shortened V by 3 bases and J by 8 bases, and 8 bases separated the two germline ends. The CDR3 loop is CASSMGGYEQFF. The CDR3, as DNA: TGTGCCAGTAGTATGGGCGGGTATGAGCAGTTCTTC.

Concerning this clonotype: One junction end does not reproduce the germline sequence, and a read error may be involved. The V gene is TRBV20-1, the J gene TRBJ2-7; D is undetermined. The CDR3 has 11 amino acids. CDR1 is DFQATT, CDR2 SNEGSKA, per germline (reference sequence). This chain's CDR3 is CAWSVSYEQYF. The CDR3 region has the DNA TGTGCCTGGAGTGTTTCCTACGAGCAGTACTTC.

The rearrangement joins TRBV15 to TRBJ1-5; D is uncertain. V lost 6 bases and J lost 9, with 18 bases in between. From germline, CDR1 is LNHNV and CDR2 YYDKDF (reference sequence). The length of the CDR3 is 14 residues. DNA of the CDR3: TGTGCCACCAGGTCACCGGAGGTGCTCGGGCCCCAGCATTTT. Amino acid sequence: CATRSPEVLGPQHF.

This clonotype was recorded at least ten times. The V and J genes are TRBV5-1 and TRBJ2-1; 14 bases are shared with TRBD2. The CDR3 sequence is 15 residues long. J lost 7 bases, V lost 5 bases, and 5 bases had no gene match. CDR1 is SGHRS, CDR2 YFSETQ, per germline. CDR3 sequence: CASRRTSGGMNEQFF. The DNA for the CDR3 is TGCGCCAGCAGGAGGACTAGCGGGGGGATGAATGAGCAGTTCTTC.

In DNA form, the CDR3 reads TGTGCCAGCACGGGGCTTCGAGGCTACACCTTC. Encoded protein: CASTGLRGYTF. The chain has TRBV2 and TRBJ1-2; TRBD1 might be the D (5 bases). Germline CDR1 SNHLY, CDR2 FYNNEI. The CDR3 totals 11 residues. The V and J ends lost 7 bases and 8 bases respectively, with 11 bases between them.

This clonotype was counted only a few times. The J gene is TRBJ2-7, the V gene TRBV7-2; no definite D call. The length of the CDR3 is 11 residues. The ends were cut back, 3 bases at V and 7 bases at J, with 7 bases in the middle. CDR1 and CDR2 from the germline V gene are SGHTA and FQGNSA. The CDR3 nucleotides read TGTGCCAGCAGCTTGACGGGTGAGCAGTACTTC. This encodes CASSLTGEQYF.

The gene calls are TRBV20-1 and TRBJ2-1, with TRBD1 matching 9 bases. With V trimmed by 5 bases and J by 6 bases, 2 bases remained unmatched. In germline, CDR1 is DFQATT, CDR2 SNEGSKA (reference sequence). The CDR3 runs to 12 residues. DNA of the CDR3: TGCAGTGCTTGGGACAGGGTCAATGAGCAGTTCTTC. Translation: CSAWDRVNEQFF.